This TCR beta chain derives from a study of T cells in Graves' hyperthyroidism and ophthalmopathy. Diagnosing involved the use of clinical symptoms, serum thyroxine and TRAb, thyroid ultrasound and orbital computed tomography. The CDR3 extends over 14 amino acids. Germline V lookup: CDR1 SEHNR, CDR2 FQNEAQ (reference sequence). Trimming removed 1 base from V and 7 bases from J, with 11 bases in between. Overall study findings and caveats: Most thyroid clonotypes expanded above 0.001 appeared in blood too.

Amplification of TCR beta CDR3 regions used RNA as the template. HTBI primers were the set used in a first-round RT-PCR of the TCR CDR3. TCRdb passed the multiplex PCR reads through MiXCR, listing each CDR3 protein once. The table shows hundreds of thousands of distinct CDR3 sequences, with around 21% occurring only once. This clonotype was detected many times. Its antigen is currently unknown. The V call is TRBV7-9, the J call TRBJ2-1; D remains unclear. The receptor comes from a man between 25 and 39 years old with Graves' ophthalmopathy. The material sequenced was blood. CDR3 nucleotides: TGTGCCAGCAGCTTAGACGGCGTGGGAAATGAGCAGTTCTTC. This gives the protein CASSLDGVGNEQFF.